These 5 T cell receptor beta chains originate from one sample sequenced in a study of radiotherapy plus CTLA-4 blockade in lung cancer. The data were produced by immunoSEQ multiplex PCR, yet TCRdb's version contains in-frame clones alone and is incomplete. The sample holds 80,000 to 95,000 clones, around 80% seen once. The sample was peripheral blood, taken from a patient treated with radiotherapy plus ipilimumab. The receptors come from a human donor with non-small cell lung cancer that progressed on radiotherapy plus ipilimumab.

This chain connects TRBV28 to TRBJ2-7; D is possibly TRBD2 (5 bases). V dropped 10 bases and J dropped 7 bases, with 23 bases sitting between them. The CDR3 covers 14 residues. Germline CDR1 reads MDHEN; CDR2 reads SYDVKM. For the CDR3, the DNA is TGTGCCATAGCCCGACGGACCGGGGTTTGGGAGCAGTACGTC. Protein product: CAIARRTGVWEQYV.

In DNA, the CDR3 is TGTGCCTGGAGGGCGGGAAACTACAATGAGCAGTTCTTC. It codes for CAWRAGNYNEQFF. This chain uses TRBV30 with TRBJ2-1; a possible D gene is TRBD2 (6 bases). The germline gives CDR1 GTSNPN, CDR2 SVGIG (reference sequence). V lost 3 bases and J 3 bases, leaving 9 bases between the germline ends. The CDR3 has 13 amino acids.

The chain has TRBV5-6 and TRBJ2-1; 9 nucleotides match TRBD2. The CDR3 totals 16 residues. From germline, CDR1 is SGHDT and CDR2 YYEEEE. V trimming: 1 base; J trimming: 2 bases; junction bases outside the gene matches: 4. CDR3 protein: CASSLLREGPYNEQFF. In DNA, the CDR3 is TGTGCCAGCAGCTTGCTGCGGGAGGGTCCCTACAATGAGCAGTTCTTC.

The rearrangement joins TRBV28 to TRBJ2-7, with a possible D match to TRBD1 (6 bases). The germline CDR1 and CDR2 sequences are MDHEN and SYDVKM. The V gene lost 6 bases and the J gene lost 6 bases, with 12 bases spanning the gap. This CDR3 contains 12 residues. The CDR3 coding sequence is TGTGCCAGCAGACGACAGGTGGGCGAGCAGTACTTC. Translating it yields CASRRQVGEQYF.

The CDR3 loop is CASSHKRCRDRTYEQYV. CDR3 in DNA: TGTGCCAGCAGCCATAAGAGGTGCCGGGACAGAACCTACGAGCAGTACGTC. V gene TRBV7-6 combines with J gene TRBJ2-7; TRBD1 aligns across 7 bases. J lost 2 bases, V lost 5 bases, and 15 bases had no gene match. This CDR3 comprises 17 residues. The germline V gene has CDR1 SGHVS and CDR2 FNYEAQ.